The next 9 T cell receptor beta chains were all read from a single sample in a study of blood T cell repertoires in COVID-19. Sequencing was performed with immunoSEQ multiplex PCR; in TCRdb, only in-frame clones are kept and a portion is missing. The sample holds more than 300,000 clones, approximately 90% seen once. The sample comprised PBMCs or T cells enriched from blood (not recorded which). The source is a woman in her 30s who had been exposed to COVID-19.

The rearrangement links TRBV5-6 to TRBJ1-3; D ambiguous. The CDR3 loop spans 16 amino acids. Germline CDR1 is SGHDT and CDR2 is YYEEEE. The V gene lost 1 base and the J gene lost 4 bases, with 15 bases spanning the gap. Here the CDR3 DNA reads TGTGCCAGCAGCTTGACACGGGAATCTTACGGAAACACCATATATTTT. This encodes CASSLTRESYGNTIYF.

The rearrangement uses TRBV7-9 and TRBJ2-7; 7 positions match TRBD1. The germline CDR1 and CDR2 sequences are SEHNR and FQNEAQ (reference sequence). CDR3 size: 14 residues. V gave up 1 base and J gave up 5 bases; unmatched junction bases: 5. The CDR3 DNA follows: TGTGCCAGCAGCTTAGTAAACAGGGGACACGAGCAGTACTTC. This codes for CASSLVNRGHEQYF.

The rearrangement joins TRBV2 to TRBJ1-2; 9 positions match TRBD1. The V and J ends lost 4 bases and 5 bases, in that order; junction bases with no gene match: 2. Germline values: CDR1 SNHLY, CDR2 FYNNEI. The CDR3 runs 13 residues. The CDR3: CASSGTGVYGYTF. The CDR3 DNA reads TGTGCCAGCAGTGGGACAGGGGTTTATGGCTACACCTTC.

The CDR3 coding sequence is TGTGCCAGCAGCCAAGCCCGCCCCGGGGGAGCGCACTATGGCTACACCTTC. Its protein is CASSQARPGGAHYGYTF. V is TRBV27 and J is TRBJ1-2; the D gene is possibly TRBD1 (5 bases). With 6 bases removed from V and 3 bases from J, the gap between germline ends came to 23 bases. The CDR3 is made up of 17 amino acids. From germline, CDR1 is MNHEY and CDR2 SMNVEV (reference sequence).

V gene TRBV27 combines with J gene TRBJ1-2; D is unresolved. Trimming removed 3 bases at V and 4 bases at J, with 9 bases between. CDR1 and CDR2 from the germline V gene are MNHEY and SMNVEV (reference sequence). The CDR3 loop spans 13 amino acids. This CDR3 is CASSLARGYGYTF. CDR3 nucleotides: TGTGCCAGCAGTTTGGCGCGAGGCTATGGCTACACCTTC.

This chain connects TRBV3-1 (or the pseudogene TRBV3-2) to TRBJ2-5; 7 bases map to TRBD1. Germline V gives CDR1 LGHDT, CDR2 YNNKEL (reference sequence). This CDR3 comprises 13 residues. The trim removed 6 bases at V and 3 bases at J, leaving 4 bases unmatched. The chain's CDR3 is CASRNTGEETQYF. CDR3 sequence (DNA): TGTGCCAGCAGAAACACAGGGGAAGAGACCCAGTACTTC.

The chain links TRBV5-5 to TRBJ1-1; D is perhaps TRBD1 (6 bases). V gave up 5 bases and J gave up 5 bases, with 16 bases separating them. Germline CDR1 is SGHKS and CDR2 is YYEKEE (reference sequence). The CDR3 runs 14 residues. The CDR3 reads CASRWDKRGTEAFF. The CDR3 bases are TGTGCCAGCAGATGGGATAAAAGGGGGACTGAAGCTTTCTTT.

The rearrangement uses TRBV18 and TRBJ2-2, with TRBD1 matching over 7 bases. The length of the CDR3 is 16 residues. Germline V gives CDR1 KGHSH, CDR2 LQKENI. Germline trimming cut 0 bases from V and 5 bases from J; bases unmatched to any gene: 6. CDR3 nucleotide sequence: TGTGCCAGCTCACCACCGAGGGCGACAGGGACCGGGGAGCTGTTTTTT. Amino acids: CASSPPRATGTGELFF.

This clone was seen only once. The rearrangement uses TRBV11-3 and TRBJ1-2; unclear D gene. The V and J ends lost 1 base and 2 bases respectively, with 23 bases between them. Germline V lookup: CDR1 SGHNT, CDR2 YENEEA. The CDR3 spans 19 residues. CDR3 coding DNA: TGTGCCAGCAGCTTAGCATGGAGGGCAAAAGGTGAAGAGAACTATGGCTACACCTTC. Translated, it gives CASSLAWRAKGEENYGYTF.